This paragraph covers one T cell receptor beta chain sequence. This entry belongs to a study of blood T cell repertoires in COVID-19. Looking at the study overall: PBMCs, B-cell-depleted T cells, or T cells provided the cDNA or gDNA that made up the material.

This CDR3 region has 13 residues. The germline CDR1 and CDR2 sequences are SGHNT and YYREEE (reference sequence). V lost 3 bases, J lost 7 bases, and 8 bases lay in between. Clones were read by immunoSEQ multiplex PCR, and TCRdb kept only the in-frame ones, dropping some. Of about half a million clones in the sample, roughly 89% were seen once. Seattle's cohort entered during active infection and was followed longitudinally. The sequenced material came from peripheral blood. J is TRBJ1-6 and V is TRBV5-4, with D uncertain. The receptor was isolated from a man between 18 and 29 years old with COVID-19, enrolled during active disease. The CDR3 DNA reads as TGTGCCAGCAGCTCAAGAGGGAATTCACCCCTCCACTTT. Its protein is CASSSRGNSPLHF.